This paragraph covers one T cell receptor (beta chain) sequence. Its cognate antigen is unknown. Method: immunoSEQ multiplex PCR; TCRdb's copy keeps in-frame clones and lacks some. The sample lists under 200,000 clones; 75% to 95% were seen once. The CDR3 runs 17 residues. V lost 0 bases to trimming and J lost 4 bases, with 19 bases between them. Looked up from germline, CDR1 is SGHDT and CDR2 is YYEEEE. The data originate from a study of cytomegalovirus exposure and HLA in healthy donors. Study background: It was reported in a later analysis that the 95 to 150 validation repertoires used the same platform as the 550 to 850 first-cohort repertoires. Study-level points and caveats: In the roughly 130 validation repertoires, a later analysis found that first-cohort TCR clusters tended to co-occur.

Specimen: PBMCs. J is TRBJ1-2 and V is TRBV5-6; no reliable D call. The receptor was derived from a woman aged 18-35 years in good health and CMV-seropositive. The CDR3 DNA sequence: TGTGCCAGCAGCTTGGTGTGGTCGGGCCCGGAGGCCTATGGCTACACCTTC. It specifies CASSLVWSGPEAYGYTF.